Below, 15 T cell receptor beta chains from the same sample are listed, as sequenced in a study of T cell repertoires in cytomegalovirus infection (dated by TCRdb to between 2018 and 2021). TCRdb lists the instrument as Illumina HiSeq 1500. TCRdb applied fastp at Q25 and MiXCR to the public reads, then kept only in-frame beta chains. When rows share a CDR3 protein, they turn into one entry using the most common DNA and genes. The sample has over 450,000 distinct CDR3 sequences on record, approximately 10% of them singletons. The ten most abundant clones make up roughly a tenth of the sample. Sequencing input: PBMCs. The receptors stem from a human donor in good health (CMV status not recorded). Some clones in this sample may be carry-over from other donors' samples.

The rearrangement links TRBV20-1 to TRBJ2-3; D unresolved. V was cut by 5 bases and J by 4 bases, with 10 bases left in between. This CDR3 contains 12 residues. Germline-derived CDR1 and CDR2 are DFQATT and SNEGSKA (reference sequence). CDR3 sequence (DNA): TGCAGTGCTCCAACCGGAGCAGATACGCAGTATTTT. Encoded protein: CSAPTGADTQYF.

This clonotype was counted between two and nine times. V usage is TRBV28 and J usage is TRBJ1-6; the D is unclear. The length of the CDR3 is 15 residues. The germline CDR1 and CDR2 sequences are MDHEN and SYDVKM. V lost 2 bases and J 7 bases, leaving 12 bases between the germline ends. For the CDR3, the DNA is TGTGCCAGCAGTTTAGCCTCAGGTGACAATTCACCCCTCCACTTT. It encodes CASSLASGDNSPLHF.

Many counts were recorded for this clonotype. The gene calls are TRBV20-1 and TRBJ2-3; 11 bases agree with TRBD2. This CDR3 has 19 amino acids. Germline V lookup: CDR1 DFQATT, CDR2 SNEGSKA (reference sequence). Trimming cost V 0 bases and J 0 bases; bases outside gene matches: 11. The CDR3 loop is CSARDIGTSGTTSTDTQYF. DNA for the CDR3: TGCAGTGCTAGAGATATCGGGACTAGCGGCACTACTAGCACAGATACGCAGTATTTT.

This clonotype appeared once. This rearrangement joins TRBV19 to TRBJ1-5; D gene ambiguous. V lost 2 bases and J 6 bases, leaving 11 bases between the germline ends. This CDR3 region has 14 residues. Germline V CDR1 and CDR2: LNHDA, SQIVND (reference sequence). The CDR3 DNA follows: TGTGCCAGTAGTATACAAGGGCAGCGTCAGCCCCAGCATTTT. This sequence encodes CASSIQGQRQPQHF.

This clonotype was recorded at least ten times. The gene calls are TRBV7-2 and TRBJ1-5; D uncertain. Trimming removed 4 bases from V and 9 bases from J, with 16 bases in between. This CDR3 spans 14 amino acids. Germline-derived CDR1 and CDR2 are SGHTA and FQGNSA. The CDR3 DNA is TGTGCCAGCAGCTGGGATGGACGGCTGTCGCCCCAGCATTTT. Amino acid sequence: CASSWDGRLSPQHF. Complete variable domain (other parts from reference TRBV7-2 and TRBJ1-5): GAGVSQSPSNKVTEKGKDVELRCDPISGHTALYWYRQSLGQGLEFLIYFQGNSAPDKSGLPSDRFSAERTGGSVSTLTIQRTQQEDSAVYLCASSWDGRLSPQHFGDGTRLSIL.

Points on this clonotype: The missing conserved phenylalanine or tryptophan at the end of this CDR3 makes a read error likely. V and J are TRBV7-6 and TRBJ2-3; D may be TRBD1 (6 bases). The CDR3 runs 12 residues. CDR1 is SGHVS and CDR2 is FNYEAQ in the germline V gene. The V end was cut by 3 bases, the J end by 6 bases, with 7 bases between. The CDR3: CASSLGADTQYL. CDR3 coding DNA: TGTGCCAGCAGCTTGGGGGCGGATACGCAGTATCTT.

This clonotype showed up many times. V and J are TRBV29-1 and TRBJ2-5, with D perhaps TRBD2 (6 bases). The CDR3 has 14 residues. Germline CDR1 SQVTM, CDR2 ANQGSEA. The V end lost 3 bases, the J end lost 1 base, and 12 bases lay between the germline ends. The CDR3 sequence is CSVDLRGSQETQYF. CDR3 nucleotide sequence: TGCAGCGTTGATCTCCGGGGGAGCCAAGAGACCCAGTACTTC.

The genes are TRBV3-1 and TRBJ1-2; the D is unclear. Trimming pared 1 base from V and 8 bases from J, leaving 26 bases between. In germline, CDR1 is LGHDT, CDR2 YNNKEL (reference sequence). The CDR3 covers 18 residues. CDR3 region: CASSQVREPFLPSKGYTF. The CDR3 DNA reads as TGTGCCAGCAGCCAAGTGAGGGAGCCCTTTTTACCGTCTAAGGGCTACACCTTC. Using reference TRBV3-1 and TRBJ1-2 for the parts outside the CDR3, the full variable domain is DTAVSQTPKYLVTQMGNDKSIKCEQNLGHDTMYWYKQDSKKFLKIMFSYNNKELIINETVPNRFSPKSPDKAHLNLHINSLELGDSAVYFCASSQVREPFLPSKGYTFGSGTRLTVV.

This clonotype was counted at least ten times. The chain employs TRBV29-1 and TRBJ2-3; no clear D. Per germline, CDR1 SQVTM and CDR2 ANQGSEA. V gave up 1 base and J gave up 6 bases, with 11 bases separating them. The CDR3 extends over 13 amino acids. The CDR3 protein is CSVEGTQHDTQYF. CDR3 nucleotide sequence: TGCAGCGTTGAAGGGACCCAACATGATACGCAGTATTTT.

This clonotype was counted ten times or more. This sequence joins TRBV9 and TRBJ2-3; 7 bases match TRBD2. Germline CDR1 reads SGDLS; CDR2 reads YYNGEE. The CDR3 runs 14 residues. V lost 0 bases, J lost 4 bases, and 2 bases stayed unmatched. CDR3 nucleotide sequence: TGTGCCAGCAGCGTAGGCGCGGGGGCAGATACGCAGTATTTT. Protein: CASSVGAGADTQYF.

J is TRBJ2-1 and V is TRBV30, with 9 bases identical to TRBD1. Per the germline V gene, CDR1 is GTSNPN and CDR2 is SVGIG (reference sequence). CDR3 size: 16 residues. V was pared by 5 bases and J by 9 bases, with 17 bases of the junction left unmatched. The CDR3 DNA reads TGTGCCTGGTCCCCATTAGGGACAGGGTCCCTCGGTGAGCAGTTCTTC. Translating gives CAWSPLGTGSLGEQFF.

This clonotype has more than one count but fewer than ten. One junction end does not reproduce the germline sequence, and a read error may be involved. The chain carries TRBV18 and TRBJ1-2, with D possibly matching TRBD1 (5 bases). CDR3 size: 14 residues. Germline CDR1 is KGHSH and CDR2 is LQKENI. CDR3 residues: CASSGRQSEVGSDF. The CDR3 DNA is TGTGCCAGCTCAGGAAGACAGTCGGAGGTCGGGTCGGACTTC.

This clonotype showed up just a few times. CDR3 sequence: CASSPWRQGPSYEQYF. The CDR3, as DNA: TGTGCCAGCAGCCCCTGGAGGCAGGGGCCCTCCTACGAGCAGTACTTC. The V gene is TRBV3-1, the J gene TRBJ2-7; a weak D match, TRBD1 (6 bases). This CDR3 has 16 amino acids. V was shortened by 4 bases and J by 0 bases, with 16 bases between the two germline ends. CDR1 and CDR2 from the germline V gene are LGHDT and YNNKEL (reference sequence).

This clonotype showed up many times. The chain is built from TRBV7-9 and TRBJ2-2; 10 nucleotides align to TRBD1. CDR1 and CDR2 from the germline V gene are SEHNR and FQNEAQ (reference sequence). V was pared by 5 bases and J by 4 bases, with 4 bases of the junction left unmatched. This CDR3 is 15 amino acids long. The CDR3 region is CASSAGTGVTGELFF. The CDR3, as DNA: TGTGCCAGCAGCGCCGGGACAGGGGTCACCGGGGAGCTGTTTTTT. Filled out from reference TRBV7-9 and TRBJ2-2, the complete variable domain reads DTGVSQNPRHKITKRGQNVTFRCDPISEHNRLYWYRQTLGQGPEFLTYFQNEAQLEKSRLLSDRFSAERPKGSFSTLEIQRTEQGDSAMYLCASSAGTGVTGELFFGEGSRLTVL.

This clonotype was seen ten or more times. DNA for the CDR3: TGTGCCAGCAGCTTCCTCTTAGGGGAGGATGGGGCCAACGTCCTGACTTTC. Its translation is CASSFLLGEDGANVLTF. The V call is TRBV11-2, the J call TRBJ2-6, with a weak D call TRBD2 (6 bases). The CDR3 is 17 amino acids. V was clipped by 3 bases and J by 3 bases, with 15 bases between them. Germline assignment: CDR1 SGHAT and CDR2 FQNNGV. Full variable domain (rest looked up from reference TRBV11-2 and TRBJ2-6): EAGVAQSPRYKIIEKRQSVAFWCNPISGHATLYWYQQILGQGPKLLIQFQNNGVVDDSQLPKDRFSAERLKGVDSTLKIQPAKLEDSAVYLCASSFLLGEDGANVLTFGAGSRLTVL.